The 15 T cell receptor beta chains presented below share a single source sample, sequenced in a study of glioma-infiltrating T cells. The iRepertoire nested amplicon-rescue multiplex PCR amplified TCR alpha and beta CDR3s from RNA. Each CDR3 protein is one row after TCRdb ran MiXCR on the multiplex PCR reads. Of around 390,000 distinct CDR3 sequences in the sample, 41% were seen once. Sequenced: glioma tissue, nonneoplastic brain tissue, or PBMCs (not recorded which). These receptors were taken from a human donor with low-grade glioma or glioblastoma, undergoing nonglioma brain surgery, or in good health (not recorded which).

This clonotype was detected once. This may be a read error, as it is one base from a much larger clone. The chain is built from TRBV6-2 or TRBV6-3 and TRBJ2-7, with 8 bases lining up with TRBD1. Trimming removed 11 bases from V and 3 bases from J; junction bases left unmatched: 6. Germline-derived CDR1 and CDR2 are MNHEY and SVGEGT. The CDR3 totals 12 residues. In DNA form, the CDR3 reads TGTGCCGCCTGGGACAGGCACTACGAGCAGTACTTC. Protein sequence: CAAWDRHYEQYF.

Of note for this clonotype: This could be a read error, since a much larger clone is one nucleotide away. The rearrangement links TRBV28 to TRBJ2-1; D is unresolved. The germline V and J ends were trimmed by 4 bases and 6 bases, with 7 bases remaining between them. Germline V lookup: CDR1 MDHEN, CDR2 SYDVKM. The CDR3 length is 12 residues. The DNA of the CDR3 is TGTGCCAGCAGTTGGGTAGGCAATGAGCAGTTCTTC. This gives the protein CASSWVGNEQFF.

This clonotype has a handful of counts. The rearrangement uses TRBV18 and TRBJ2-1; 8 nucleotides align to TRBD1. The CDR3 contains 15 residues. V dropped 2 bases and J dropped 3; count of bases not matched to a gene: 3. Germline-derived CDR1 and CDR2 are KGHSH and LQKENI. CDR3 in DNA: TGTGCCAGCTCACCATCCACAGGGGGCTACAATGAGCAGTTCTTC. It encodes CASSPSTGGYNEQFF.

This clonotype was detected many times. V usage is TRBV20-1 and J usage is TRBJ1-5, with a possible D match to TRBD1 (6 bases). Germline V gene data show CDR1 as DFQATT and CDR2 as SNEGSKA (reference sequence). V was cut by 0 bases and J by 3 bases, with 12 bases left in between. The CDR3 runs to 15 residues. The CDR3 reads CSARDGTKINQPQHF. The CDR3 DNA is TGCAGTGCTAGAGATGGGACAAAGATCAATCAGCCCCAGCATTTT.

This chain connects TRBV7-2 to TRBJ1-1, with a weak D call TRBD1 (5 bases). This CDR3 is built from 16 residues. With 3 bases removed from V and 1 base from J, the gap between germline ends came to 15 bases. The germline CDR1 and CDR2 sequences are SGHTA and FQGNSA. DNA of the CDR3: TGTGCCAGCAGCTTGCAAGGGGCAGCCGCGAACACTGAAGCTTTCTTT. It encodes CASSLQGAAANTEAFF.

This clonotype was observed at least ten times. J is TRBJ1-1 and V is TRBV20-1; TRBD1 agrees at 10 bases. The CDR3 runs 13 residues. With V trimmed by 5 bases and J by 3 bases, 3 bases remained unmatched. The germline CDR1 and CDR2 sequences are DFQATT and SNEGSKA (reference sequence). The chain's CDR3 is CSARTGGYTEAFF. CDR3 nucleotide sequence: TGCAGTGCTCGGACAGGGGGGTACACTGAAGCTTTCTTT.

This clonotype was recorded many times. The J gene is TRBJ2-3, the V gene TRBV5-4, with D unresolved. The CDR3 runs 14 residues. CDR1 and CDR2 from the germline V gene are SGHNT and YYREEE (reference sequence). Trimming shortened V by 0 bases and J by 0 bases, and 5 bases separated the two germline ends. The DNA of the CDR3 is TGTGCCAGCAGCTTGGCACTAAGCACAGATACGCAGTATTTT. This translates into CASSLALSTDTQYF. Filled out from reference TRBV5-4 and TRBJ2-3, the complete variable domain reads ETGVTQSPTHLIKTRGQQVTLRCSSQSGHNTVSWYQQALGQGPQFIFQYYREEENGRGNFPPRFSGLQFPNYSSELNVNALELDDSALYLCASSLALSTDTQYFGPGTRLTVL.

Many counts were recorded for this clonotype. This sequence joins TRBV6-2 or TRBV6-3 and TRBJ2-1; TRBD1 might be the D (5 bases). V was cut by 6 bases and J by 7 bases, with 10 bases left in between. This CDR3 comprises 12 residues. Germline V gene sequence: CDR1 MNHEY, CDR2 SVGEGT. The CDR3 DNA follows: TGTGCCAGCAGAACCAGGGTGAATGAGCAGTTCTTC. This sequence encodes CASRTRVNEQFF.

This clonotype was seen repeatedly, ten times or more. V and J are TRBV6-2 or TRBV6-3 and TRBJ2-7; D ambiguous. The CDR3 totals 16 residues. Germline assignment: CDR1 MNHEY and CDR2 SVGEGT. The V gene lost 2 bases and the J gene lost 2 bases, with 16 bases spanning the gap. The CDR3 DNA is TGTGCCAGCAGTTACCCCCGTCCGGCCACAGCCTACGAGCAGTACTTC. The encoded protein is CASSYPRPATAYEQYF.

The chain is built from TRBV4-1 and TRBJ2-3, with D unresolved. V was cut by 0 bases and J by 6 bases, with 10 bases left in between. In germline, CDR1 is MGHRA, CDR2 YSYEKL. The CDR3 covers 14 residues. The chain's CDR3 is CASSQDGDWDTQYF. CDR3 nucleotide sequence: TGCGCCAGCAGCCAAGATGGTGACTGGGATACGCAGTATTTT.

This clonotype was counted ten times or more. The chain has TRBV28 and TRBJ2-7; D is uncertain. Germline CDR1 reads MDHEN; CDR2 reads SYDVKM. The length of the CDR3 is 15 residues. Trimming removed 6 bases from V and 3 bases from J, with 18 bases in between. The CDR3 nucleotides are TGTGCCAGCAGCCCTCAAGGTATGCGAGGCTACGAGCAGTACTTC. It codes for CASSPQGMRGYEQYF.

V is TRBV28 and J is TRBJ1-5; D may be TRBD1 (5 bases). Germline values: CDR1 MDHEN, CDR2 SYDVKM. The V and J ends lost 10 bases and 4 bases respectively, with 23 bases between them. There are 16 residues in the CDR3. The CDR3 DNA reads TGTGCCACCAGCCCGGTGGAGGGGTCGGGAAATCAGCCCCAGCATTTT. This translates into CATSPVEGSGNQPQHF.

The chain links TRBV29-1 to TRBJ2-5; maybe TRBD1 (5 bases). Per germline, CDR1 SQVTM and CDR2 ANQGSEA. With 8 bases removed from V and 0 bases from J, the gap between germline ends came to 13 bases. CDR3 length equals 13 residues. The CDR3 region has the DNA TGCAGCATTAGGGGTCTGTACCAAGAGACCCAGTACTTC. It encodes CSIRGLYQETQYF. Complete variable domain (other parts from reference TRBV29-1 and TRBJ2-5): SAVISQKPSRDICQRGTSLTIQCQVDSQVTMMFWYRQQPGQSLTLIATANQGSEATYESGFVIDKFPISRPNLTFSTLTVSNMSPEDSSIYLCSIRGLYQETQYFGPGTRLLVL.

On this clonotype: This clone may be a read error of a much larger clone one base away. The rearrangement uses TRBV20-1 and TRBJ2-7, with 12 bases identical to TRBD2. CDR3 length equals 12 residues. CDR1 DFQATT and CDR2 SNEGSKA come from the germline V gene (reference sequence). The chain's CDR3 is CSSRLAGEEQYF. The DNA for the CDR3 is TGCAGCTCCAGACTAGCGGGAGAGGAGCAGTACTTC.

This rearrangement joins TRBV7-9 to TRBJ1-1; D gene unclear. The CDR3 is 13 residues long. Trimming cost V 2 bases and J 3 bases, with 7 bases left between them. The germline gives CDR1 SEHNR, CDR2 FQNEAQ (reference sequence). The DNA for the CDR3 is TGTGCCAGCAGCTTACTCGGTGACACTGAAGCTTTCTTT. As protein: CASSLLGDTEAFF.